The count of the clone carrying this T cell receptor (beta chain) is one. The repertoire was sequenced with immunoSEQ multiplex PCR; TCRdb's copy has only in-frame clones and lacks some. Seen here are about 150,000 clones, 80% to 95% observed once, and the top ten hold around 2.3%. This sample is drawn from a study of T cell responses to AZD1222 COVID-19 vaccine. Study summary: Second doses that came at about 4 or about 12 weeks were put together.

Germline lookup yields CDR1 MNHEY and CDR2 SMNVEV (reference sequence). The V end was cut by 7 bases, the J end by 8 bases, with 13 bases between. The CDR3 loop spans 12 amino acids. The sequencing used peripheral blood, collected on day 0 of AZD1222 vaccination. This sequence joins TRBV27 and TRBJ2-3; D tentatively reads TRBD1 or TRBD2 (6 bases each). The TCR originated in an adult in good health. Written as DNA, the CDR3 is TGTGCCAGCAAAGGGTCGGGGGCTACGCAGTATTTT. It yields the protein CASKGSGATQYF.